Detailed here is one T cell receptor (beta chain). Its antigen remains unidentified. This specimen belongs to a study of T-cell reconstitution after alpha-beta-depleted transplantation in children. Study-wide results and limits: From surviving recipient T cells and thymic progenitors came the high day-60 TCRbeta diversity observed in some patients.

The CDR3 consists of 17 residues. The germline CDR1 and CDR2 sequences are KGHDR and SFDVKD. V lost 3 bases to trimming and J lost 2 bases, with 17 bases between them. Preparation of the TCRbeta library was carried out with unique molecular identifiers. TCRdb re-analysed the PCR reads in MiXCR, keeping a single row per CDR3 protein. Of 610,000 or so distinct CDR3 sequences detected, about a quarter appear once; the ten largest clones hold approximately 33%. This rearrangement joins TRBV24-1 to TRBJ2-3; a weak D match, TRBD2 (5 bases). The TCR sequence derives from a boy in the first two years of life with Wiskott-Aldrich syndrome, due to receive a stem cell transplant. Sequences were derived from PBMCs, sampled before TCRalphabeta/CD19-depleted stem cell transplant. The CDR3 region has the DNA TGTGCCACCAGTGATCCCCCCGGACGGGGAAACACAGATACGCAGTATTTT. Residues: CATSDPPGRGNTDTQYF.